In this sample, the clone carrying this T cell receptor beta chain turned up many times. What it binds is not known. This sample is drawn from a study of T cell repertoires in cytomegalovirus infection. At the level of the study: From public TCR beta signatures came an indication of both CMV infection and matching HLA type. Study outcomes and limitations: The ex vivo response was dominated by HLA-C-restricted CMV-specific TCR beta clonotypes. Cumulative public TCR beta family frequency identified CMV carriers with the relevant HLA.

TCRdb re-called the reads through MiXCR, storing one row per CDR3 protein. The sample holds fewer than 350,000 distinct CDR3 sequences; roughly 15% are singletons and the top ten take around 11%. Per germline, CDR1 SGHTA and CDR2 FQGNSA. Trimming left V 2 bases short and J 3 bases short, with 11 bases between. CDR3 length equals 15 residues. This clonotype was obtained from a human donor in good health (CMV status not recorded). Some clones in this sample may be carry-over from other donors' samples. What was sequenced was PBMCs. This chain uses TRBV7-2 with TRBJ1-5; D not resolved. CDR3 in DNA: TGTGCCAGCAGCTTATCGGTCACCAACAATCAGCCCCAGCATTTT. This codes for CASSLSVTNNQPQHF.